Listed below are T cell receptor beta chains from one sample, sequenced in a study of T cell responses to AZD1222 COVID-19 vaccine. Profiling relied on immunoSEQ multiplex PCR, and the TCRdb table lists in-frame clones only, not all of them. In the table there are 75,000 to 100,000 clones, 85% to 90% of which are singletons. The specimen was peripheral blood, collected on day 0 of AZD1222 vaccination. These receptors were taken from an adult in good health. The CDR3 runs from the conserved cysteine through the conserved F or W.

>TRBV9|TRBJ2-1
CASSVRMASGDIQGEQFF
>TRBV27|TRBJ1-2
CASSLFRGRQFYGYTF
>TRBV27|TRBJ2-7
CGGQGAREQYF
>TRBV6-2/TRBV6-3|TRBJ2-1
CASSYGVGLAGVGNEQFF
>TRBV3-1/TRBV3-2|TRBJ1-2
CASSQGGGSQGGYTF
>TRBV30|TRBJ1-5
CAWSGTGLHQPQHF
>TRBV4-2|TRBJ1-1
CASSQARTGGTEAFF
>TRBV7-6|TRBJ2-2
CASSLRGSSAGELFF
>TRBV20-1|TRBJ2-7
CSASVETYEQYF
>TRBV3-1/TRBV3-2|TRBJ1-6
CASSQEPTANSPLHF
>TRBV19|TRBJ1-3
CASSISLQRSSGNTIYF
>TRBV7-7|TRBJ2-2
CASSPLAGGTGELFF
>TRBV2|TRBJ1-2
CASSETGGRGYTF
>TRBV29-1|TRBJ2-3
CSSTTPWSTSTDTQYF
>TRBV6-5|TRBJ1-2
CASSLWTGGGYTF
>TRBV18|TRBJ2-6
CASKVTVGSQSGANVLTF
>TRBV7-8|TRBJ1-3
CASSSIPRGAGRSSGNTIYF
>TRBV2|TRBJ2-7
CASTRGAGSYEQYF
>TRBV6-5|TRBJ2-1
CASSYSGQRYNEQFF